This TCR beta chain was profiled in a study of spatial heterogeneity in lung cancer. Study-level information: Detection consistently yielded more beta chains than alpha chains. Strong correlation was found between tumor-region TCR transcript counts and a T cell module score from matched bulk RNA-seq. General study findings and limits: Higher tumor mutation counts went along with higher counts of expanded intratumoral alpha and beta TCRs.

Time point in this sample: sample taken at primary tumor resection. Donation came from approximately 69 patients with untreated early-stage non-small cell lung cancer. Unsorted tumor, nontumor lung tissue or cryopreserved PBMC supplied the whole RNA. With 7 bases clipped from V and 1 base from J, the junction kept 5 bases outside the gene matches. CDR3 length equals 15 residues. The V gene's germline CDR1 is MDHEN and CDR2 SYDVKM. TCRdb analysed the 5' RACE reads with MiXCR anew, one entry per CDR3 protein. The repertoire holds about 11,000 distinct CDR3 sequences, with roughly 13% as singletons. With respect to this clonotype: The antigen is undetermined.

This TCR derives from a male donor with early-stage non-small cell lung cancer. V is TRBV28 and J is TRBJ1-3; 9 bases line up with TRBD1. The sequenced sample was lung tumor tissue, obtained at surgery. DNA of the CDR3: TGTGCCAGCAACTACAGGGGGCGGTCTGGAAACACCATATATTTT. Translation gives CASNYRGRSGNTIYF.